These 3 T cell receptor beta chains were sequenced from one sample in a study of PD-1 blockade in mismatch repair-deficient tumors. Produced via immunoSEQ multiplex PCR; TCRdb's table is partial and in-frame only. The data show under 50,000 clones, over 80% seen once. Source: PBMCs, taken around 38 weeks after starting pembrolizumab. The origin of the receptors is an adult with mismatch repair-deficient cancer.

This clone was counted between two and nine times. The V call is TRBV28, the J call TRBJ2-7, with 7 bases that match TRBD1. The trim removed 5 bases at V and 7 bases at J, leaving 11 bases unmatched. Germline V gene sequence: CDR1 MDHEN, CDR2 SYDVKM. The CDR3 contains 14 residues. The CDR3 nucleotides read TGTGCCAGCAGTCAGAAACAGGGGTGGAGGGAGCAGTACTTC. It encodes CASSQKQGWREQYF. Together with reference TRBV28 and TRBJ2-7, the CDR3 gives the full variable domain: DVKVTQSSRYLVKRTGEKVFLECVQDMDHENMFWYRQDPGLGLRLIYFSYDVKMKEKGDIPEGYSVSREKKERFSLILESASTNQTSMYLCASSQKQGWREQYFGPGTRLTVT.

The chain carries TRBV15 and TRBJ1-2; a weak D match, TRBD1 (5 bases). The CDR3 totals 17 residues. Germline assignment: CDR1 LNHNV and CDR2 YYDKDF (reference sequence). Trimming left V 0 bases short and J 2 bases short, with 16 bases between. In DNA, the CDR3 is TGTGCCACCAGCAGAGATTTGGTACAGGTGGCAAACTATGGCTACACCTTC. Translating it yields CATSRDLVQVANYGYTF.

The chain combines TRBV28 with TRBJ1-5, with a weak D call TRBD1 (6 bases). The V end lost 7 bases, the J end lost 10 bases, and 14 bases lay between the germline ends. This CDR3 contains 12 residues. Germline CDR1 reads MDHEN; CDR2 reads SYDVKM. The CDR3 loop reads CASTLPRGPQHF. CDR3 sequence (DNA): TGTGCCAGCACCCTCCCCAGGGGACCCCAGCATTTT.